Listed here are 14 T cell receptor beta chains from one sample, sequenced in a study of T cell repertoires in cytomegalovirus infection (dated by TCRdb to 2018 to 2020). Sequencing relied on an Illumina HiSeq 1500. TCRdb handled the public reads itself, with Q25 trimming in fastp and clone calling in MiXCR, and kept productive beta chains. Identical CDR3 protein sequences are pooled into one entry, listed with their most common genes and DNA. This sample is represented by fewer than 550,000 distinct CDR3 sequences; 16% of them were singletons. More than 20% of the sample goes to the ten largest clones. The sample consisted of CD8+ T cells from PBMCs. The source is a human donor in good health (CMV status not recorded). Some clones in this sample may be carry-over from other donors' samples.

The rearrangement uses TRBV6-5 and TRBJ2-7; TRBD2 aligns across 8 bases. CDR1 and CDR2 (germline): MNHEY, SVGAGI. V lost 0 bases, J lost 0 bases, and 10 bases stayed unmatched. CDR3 size: 18 residues. The DNA of the CDR3 is TGTGCCAGCAGTTACTCCGTAAACATAGCGGGAAGCTCCTACGAGCAGTACTTC. It specifies CASSYSVNIAGSSYEQYF.

J is TRBJ2-7 and V is TRBV5-1; TRBD1 or TRBD2 may be the D gene (5 bases each). CDR3 length equals 15 residues. Germline V gene data show CDR1 as SGHRS and CDR2 as YFSETQ. V shed 6 bases and J shed 4 bases, with 20 bases lying between them. In DNA form, the CDR3 reads TGCGCCAGCACTCAATCCACGCTTGGGGGTTACGAGCAGTACTTC. Its translation is CASTQSTLGGYEQYF.

The sample holds many counts of this clonotype. The chain is built from TRBV7-3 and TRBJ2-7; 9 bases fit TRBD1. V trimming: 5 bases; J trimming: 2 bases; junction bases outside the gene matches: 4. CDR3 size: 14 residues. Germline lookup yields CDR1 SGHTA and CDR2 FQGTGA. CDR3 in DNA: TGTGCCAGCAGCACTGGGACAGGGCCCTACGAGCAGTACTTC. This translates into CASSTGTGPYEQYF.

This clonotype has a handful of counts. V and J are TRBV11-2 and TRBJ1-2; 10 bases align to TRBD1. The CDR3 runs to 16 residues. After removal of 5 bases from V and 2 bases from J, the junction contained 8 bases not matched to a gene. Germline V gives CDR1 SGHAT, CDR2 FQNNGV. CDR3 DNA: TGTGCCAGCAGCCTCGGGACAGGGGAATGGAACTATGGCTACACCTTC. Amino acids: CASSLGTGEWNYGYTF.

The sample holds a few counts of this clonotype. J is TRBJ2-7 and V is TRBV20-1; D unclear. CDR1 is DFQATT, CDR2 SNEGSKA, per germline (reference sequence). This CDR3 contains 15 residues. V lost 1 base, J lost 0 bases, and 13 bases lay in between. Here the CDR3 reads CSARVIPGTSYEQYF. CDR3 nucleotide sequence: TGCAGTGCTAGAGTGATTCCGGGTACCTCCTACGAGCAGTACTTC.

This sequence joins TRBV25-1 and TRBJ2-7; D gene unclear. The CDR3 has 16 amino acids. Germline V gene sequence: CDR1 MGHDK, CDR2 SYGVNS. V lost 4 bases, J lost 2 bases, and 18 bases lay in between. As DNA, the CDR3 is TGTGCCAGCAGTGCCGACGGTGGGGATTGGACCTACGAGCAGTACTTC. This translates into CASSADGGDWTYEQYF.

V and J are TRBV28 and TRBJ2-1, with a tentative D call TRBD1 (6 bases). V was shortened by 2 bases and J by 9 bases, with 11 bases between the two germline ends. This CDR3 contains 13 residues. Germline CDR1 reads MDHEN; CDR2 reads SYDVKM. The CDR3 is CASSLTGQAEQFF. The CDR3 nucleotides are TGTGCCAGCAGTTTAACAGGGCAGGCTGAGCAGTTCTTC.

This clonotype was observed at least ten times. The genes are TRBV10-3 and TRBJ2-3; TRBD2 agrees at 10 bases. The CDR3 spans 15 residues. V shed 0 bases and J 4 bases; nucleotides not matched to a gene: 1. Germline lookup yields CDR1 ENHRY and CDR2 SYGVKD. DNA for the CDR3: TGTGCCATCAGTGAGTCAGCGGGAGGGCCAGATACGCAGTATTTT. Residues: CAISESAGGPDTQYF.

This clonotype was found many times. The chain has TRBV27 and TRBJ1-5, with 8 nucleotides matching TRBD1. V shed 2 bases, J shed 7 bases, and the junction held 7 bases outside the gene matches. The length of the CDR3 is 15 residues. Germline V CDR1 and CDR2: MNHEY, SMNVEV (reference sequence). CDR3: CASSLGQGATQPQHF. CDR3 nucleotides: TGTGCCAGCAGTTTAGGGCAGGGGGCGACCCAGCCCCAGCATTTT.

This clonotype was counted at least ten times. The V and J genes are TRBV7-9 and TRBJ2-1; perhaps TRBD1 as D (6 bases). The ends were cut back, 5 bases at V and 3 bases at J, with 17 bases in the middle. The CDR3 consists of 16 residues. Per germline, CDR1 SEHNR and CDR2 FQNEAQ (reference sequence). The CDR3 spells CASSLTGHPIYNEQFF. The CDR3, as DNA: TGTGCCAGCAGCCTGACGGGACATCCGATCTACAATGAGCAGTTCTTC.

Details on this clonotype: The germline gene is not matched at one end of the junction; a read error may be the cause. This chain connects TRBV28 to TRBJ2-3; a weak D match, TRBD1 (6 bases). CDR3 size: 15 residues. CDR1 is MDHEN and CDR2 is SYDVKM in the germline V gene. The CDR3 nucleotides read TGTACCAGCAGTTTACAGGGATGGGGCACAGATACGCAGTATTTT. Translation gives CTSSLQGWGTDTQYF. The variable domain in full, completed from reference TRBV28 and TRBJ2-3, reads DVKVTQSSRYLVKRTGEKVFLECVQDMDHENMFWYRQDPGLGLRLIYFSYDVKMKEKGDIPEGYSVSREKKERFSLILESASTNQTSMYLCTSSLQGWGTDTQYFGPGTRLTVL.

This clonotype was observed a handful of times. The chain carries TRBV13 and TRBJ2-5; 9 nucleotides align to TRBD2. This CDR3 contains 16 residues. CDR1 PRHDT and CDR2 FYEKMQ come from the germline V gene (reference sequence). Unmatched junction bases numbered 8, after V lost 2 bases and J lost 4 bases. CDR3 residues: CASSLRGGGARETQYF. The CDR3 DNA reads TGTGCCAGCAGCTTAAGAGGCGGGGGGGCCCGAGAGACCCAGTACTTC.

Many counts were recorded for this clonotype. The V call is TRBV19, the J call TRBJ2-1; 8 bases line up with TRBD2. Germline assignment: CDR1 LNHDA and CDR2 SQIVND (reference sequence). After removal of 2 bases from V and 6 bases from J, the junction contained 6 bases not matched to a gene. The length of the CDR3 is 15 residues. The CDR3 DNA reads TGTGCCAGTAGTATAAATCGGGAGGGCCGCAATGAGCAGTTCTTC. Translated: CASSINREGRNEQFF.

The sample holds many counts of this clonotype. This rearrangement joins TRBV7-3 to TRBJ1-2; D might be TRBD1 (5 bases). Germline CDR1 SGHTA, CDR2 FQGTGA. The CDR3 sequence is 16 residues long. Trimming took 0 bases from V and 3 from J, leaving 14 bases between them. The chain's CDR3 is CASSLTGGQGYYGYTF. In DNA, the CDR3 is TGTGCCAGCAGCTTAACTGGCGGCCAGGGCTACTATGGCTACACCTTC. Supplemented by reference TRBV7-3 and TRBJ1-2, the full variable domain reads GAGVSQTPSNKVTEKGKYVELRCDPISGHTALYWYRQSLGQGPEFLIYFQGTGAADDSGLPNDRFFAVRPEGSVSTLKIQRTERGDSAVYLCASSLTGGQGYYGYTFGSGTRLTVV.